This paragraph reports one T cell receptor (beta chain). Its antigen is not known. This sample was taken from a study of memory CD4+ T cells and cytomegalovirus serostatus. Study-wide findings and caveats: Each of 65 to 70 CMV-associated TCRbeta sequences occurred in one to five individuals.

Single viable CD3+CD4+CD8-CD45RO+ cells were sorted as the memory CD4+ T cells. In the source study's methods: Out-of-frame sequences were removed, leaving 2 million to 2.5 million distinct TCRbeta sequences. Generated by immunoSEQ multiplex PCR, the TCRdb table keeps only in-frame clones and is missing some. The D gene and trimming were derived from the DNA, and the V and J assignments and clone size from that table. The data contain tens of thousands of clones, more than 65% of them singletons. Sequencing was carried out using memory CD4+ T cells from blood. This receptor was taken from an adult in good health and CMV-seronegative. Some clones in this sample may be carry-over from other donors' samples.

CDR3 DNA: TGTGCCAGCAGTGTTGACAGGGTATCACCCCTCCACTTT. Translated, it gives CASSVDRVSPLHF. The rearrangement uses TRBV27 and TRBJ1-6; 7 positions agree with TRBD1. CDR3 length equals 13 residues. Germline assignment: CDR1 MNHEY and CDR2 SMNVEV (reference sequence). V lost 5 bases and J lost 10; bases outside the gene matches: 5.